Listed here are 17 T cell receptor beta chains from one sample, sequenced in a study of blood T cell repertoires in COVID-19. The table came from immunoSEQ multiplex PCR; TCRdb's copy has only in-frame clones and leaves some out. The sample has tens of thousands of clones; roughly 79% are singletons. The specimen was peripheral blood. These receptors were collected from a woman aged 55-70 years with acute or convalescent COVID-19.

The rearrangement uses TRBV6-5 and TRBJ1-2; weak D call: TRBD1 (6 bases). V lost 6 bases and J 3 bases, leaving 14 bases between the germline ends. CDR3 size: 14 residues. Per germline, CDR1 MNHEY and CDR2 SVGAGI. In DNA form, the CDR3 reads TGTGCCAGCAGCAGCGCGGGGGCGGACTATGGCTACACCTTC. Encoded protein: CASSSAGADYGYTF.

This chain connects TRBV3-1 (or the pseudogene TRBV3-2) to TRBJ2-7, with D tentatively TRBD2 (5 bases). V was cut by 4 bases and J by 3 bases, with 13 bases left in between. The CDR3 extends over 14 amino acids. Germline V gene lookup returns CDR1 LGHDT and CDR2 YNNKEL (reference sequence). CDR3 sequence: CASSLQFEGYEQYF. The CDR3 region has the DNA TGTGCCAGCAGCCTGCAGTTCGAGGGCTACGAGCAGTACTTC.

V and J are TRBV19 and TRBJ1-1; TRBD1 aligns across 8 bases. In germline, CDR1 is LNHDA, CDR2 SQIVND (reference sequence). The CDR3 runs 14 residues. V shed 5 bases, J shed 1 base, and the junction held 3 bases outside the gene matches. The CDR3 loop is CASSVTGANTEAFF. DNA of the CDR3: TGTGCCAGTAGTGTGACAGGGGCGAACACTGAAGCTTTCTTT.

This clone was recorded once. The chain joins TRBV6-5 to TRBJ1-1; TRBD1 is a possible D gene (6 bases). Germline V gives CDR1 MNHEY, CDR2 SVGAGI. The CDR3 runs 13 residues. V lost 11 bases to trimming and J lost 0 bases, with 13 bases between them. CDR3 in DNA: TGTGCCGCTCAAACAGGGATGAACACTGAAGCTTTCTTT. Amino acid sequence: CAAQTGMNTEAFF.

This chain uses TRBV5-8 with TRBJ2-1; 13 bases align to TRBD2. CDR1 is SGHTS and CDR2 is YDEGEE in the germline V gene. V was clipped by 0 bases and J by 2 bases; unmatched bases: 2. This CDR3 has 17 residues. The CDR3 DNA reads TGTGCCAGCAGCTTGGATGGGACTAGCGGGACCTACAATGAGCAGTTCTTC. Amino acids: CASSLDGTSGTYNEQFF. The full variable domain, completed using reference TRBV5-8 and TRBJ2-1, is EAGVTQSPTHLIKTRGQQATLRCSPISGHTSVYWYQQALGLGLQFLLWYDEGEERNRGNFPPRFSGRQFPNYSSELNVNALELEDSALYLCASSLDGTSGTYNEQFFGPGTRLTVL.

V is TRBV11-2 and J is TRBJ2-1; 9 bases are shared with TRBD2. The V and J ends lost 5 bases and 4 bases, in that order; junction bases with no gene match: 12. Germline V gives CDR1 SGHAT, CDR2 FQNNGV. The CDR3 has 17 residues. CDR3 nucleotides: TGTGCCAGCAGCCACAGGGAGGCGGGAGGGATATACAATGAGCAGTTCTTC. Amino acids: CASSHREAGGIYNEQFF.

The CDR3 region has the DNA TGTGCCAGCAGCGCCCGGGAGACCCAGTACTTC. It specifies CASSARETQYF. The chain joins TRBV5-6 to TRBJ2-5; D is uncertain. V was shortened by 4 bases and J by 5 bases, with 6 bases between the two germline ends. Germline CDR1 is SGHDT and CDR2 is YYEEEE. This CDR3 contains 11 residues. The whole variable domain, filled in from reference TRBV5-6 and TRBJ2-5, reads DAGVTQSPTHLIKTRGQQVTLRCSPKSGHDTVSWYQQALGQGPQFIFQYYEEEERQRGNFPDRFSGHQFPNYSSELNVNALLLGDSALYLCASSARETQYFGPGTRLLVL.

This chain links TRBV13 with TRBJ2-5; 8 bases fit TRBD2. The V and J ends lost 2 bases and 2 bases, in that order; junction bases with no gene match: 1. Per germline, CDR1 PRHDT and CDR2 FYEKMQ (reference sequence). The length of the CDR3 is 14 residues. The CDR3 DNA is TGTGCCAGCAGCTTAAGCGGGGGACAAGAGACCCAGTACTTC. It is translated as CASSLSGGQETQYF.

The J gene is TRBJ2-2, the V gene TRBV3-1 (or the pseudogene TRBV3-2), with 7 nucleotides matching TRBD2. This CDR3 has 14 residues. The trim removed 4 bases at V and 7 bases at J, leaving 6 bases unmatched. Looked up from germline, CDR1 is LGHDT and CDR2 is YNNKEL (reference sequence). The CDR3 DNA sequence: TGTGCCAGCAGCCTACAGGCTAGCGGCGGGGAGCTGTTTTTT. This sequence encodes CASSLQASGGELFF.

The chain combines TRBV18 with TRBJ2-5; 7 bases align to TRBD2. J gave up 5 bases and V 6 bases, and 12 bases lay outside the gene matches. The CDR3 contains 15 residues. CDR1 KGHSH and CDR2 LQKENI come from the germline V gene. The CDR3 sequence: CASSPGGSPGETQYF. Written as DNA, the CDR3 is TGTGCCAGCTCCCCTGGCGGGAGCCCAGGGGAGACCCAGTACTTC.

The V gene is TRBV19, the J gene TRBJ1-5; 9 bases map to TRBD1. Germline V gene sequence: CDR1 LNHDA, CDR2 SQIVND (reference sequence). This CDR3 is built from 15 residues. V shed 6 bases and J 5 bases; nucleotides not matched to a gene: 8. This CDR3 is CASSLQGAPHQPQHF. In nucleotides, the CDR3 is TGTGCCAGTAGCCTACAGGGGGCGCCCCATCAGCCCCAGCATTTT.

This chain connects TRBV10-3 to TRBJ1-1; D may be TRBD1 (5 bases). The CDR3 covers 15 residues. Germline V CDR1 and CDR2: ENHRY, SYGVKD. Trimming shortened V by 5 bases and J by 2 bases, and 15 bases separated the two germline ends. CDR3 DNA: TGTGCCATCAGTCGGGGGGGGAGGTCTAACACTGAAGCTTTCTTT. Amino acid sequence: CAISRGGRSNTEAFF.

The chain links TRBV10-3 to TRBJ2-5, with 10 nucleotides matching TRBD2. CDR1 and CDR2 (germline): ENHRY, SYGVKD. With V trimmed by 5 bases and J by 3 bases, 0 bases remained unmatched. The CDR3 extends over 13 amino acids. In nucleotides, the CDR3 is TGTGCCATCAGTACTAGCGGGAAAGAGACCCAGTACTTC. This sequence encodes CAISTSGKETQYF.

J is TRBJ1-2 and V is TRBV13; D call uncertain. The V gene lost 5 bases and the J gene lost 0 bases, with 13 bases spanning the gap. CDR1 and CDR2 (germline): PRHDT, FYEKMQ (reference sequence). The CDR3 covers 15 residues. CDR3 nucleotide sequence: TGTGCCAGCAGCGTTTATACTAGGCCTAACTATGGCTACACCTTC. The encoded protein is CASSVYTRPNYGYTF.

Regarding this clone: The junction differs from germline at one of its ends, possibly a read error. The chain is built from TRBV6-2 or TRBV6-3 and TRBJ2-1; D is ambiguous. The CDR3 totals 11 residues. Per the germline V gene, CDR1 is MNHEY and CDR2 is SVGEGT. The chain's CDR3 is CASSSFNEQFF. The CDR3 DNA reads TGTGCCAGCAGCTCCTTCAATGAGCAGTTCTTC.

The chain joins TRBV6-5 to TRBJ2-7, with TRBD2 identical over 7 bases. Germline V CDR1 and CDR2: MNHEY, SVGAGI. CDR3 size: 13 residues. The ends lost 7 bases at V and 7 bases at J; junction bases unmatched: 10. The chain's CDR3 is CASTLLGTKEQYF. The CDR3 region has the DNA TGTGCCAGCACCCTCCTCGGGACTAAAGAGCAGTACTTC.

V gene TRBV6-2 or TRBV6-3 combines with J gene TRBJ2-3; TRBD2 aligns across 8 bases. The CDR3 loop spans 16 amino acids. Per the germline V gene, CDR1 is MNHEY and CDR2 is SVGEGT. The V gene end was trimmed by 0 bases and the J gene end by 4 bases; junction bases not matched to a gene: 6. This CDR3 reads CASSYSDGRGPDTQYF. CDR3 bases: TGTGCCAGCAGTTACTCGGACGGGAGGGGCCCAGATACGCAGTATTTT.